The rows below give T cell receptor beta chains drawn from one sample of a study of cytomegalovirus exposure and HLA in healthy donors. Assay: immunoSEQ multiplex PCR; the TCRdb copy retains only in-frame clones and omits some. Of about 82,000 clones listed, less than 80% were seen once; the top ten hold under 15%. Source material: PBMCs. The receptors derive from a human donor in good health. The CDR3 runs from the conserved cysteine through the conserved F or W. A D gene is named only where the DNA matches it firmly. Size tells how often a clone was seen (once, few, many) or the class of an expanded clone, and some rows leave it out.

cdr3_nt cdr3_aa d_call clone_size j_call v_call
TGCGCCAGCAGTCCGGACAGTCCCCTTTTCACCGGGGAGCTGTTTTTT CASSPDSPLFTGELFF NA NA TRBJ2-2 TRBV5-1
TGTGCCAGCAGTGAAAGGAGAGTCGCCGGGGAGCTGTTTTTT CASSERRVAGELFF NA NA TRBJ2-2 TRBV6-1
TGCGCCAGCAGCTCCGACAGAGTCTACGAGCAGTACTTC CASSSDRVYEQYF NA few TRBJ2-7 TRBV5-1
TGTGCCAGCAGTTACAAGCAGGGGAATGAAAAACTGTTTTTT CASSYKQGNEKLFF NA few TRBJ1-4 TRBV6-6
TGTGCCAGCAGCCATGGGGGGGGTAGCAATCAGCCCCAGCATTTT CASSHGGGSNQPQHF NA few TRBJ1-5 TRBV6-6
TGTGCCAGCAGTTACATGGGAGGAAACACTGAAGCTTTCTTT CASSYMGGNTEAFF NA once TRBJ1-1 TRBV6-5
TGTGCCAGCAGCTTGGGACAGATGAATGAGCCCCAGCATTTT CASSLGQMNEPQHF TRBD1 NA TRBJ1-5 TRBV9
TGTGCCAGCAGCTTAGGACAGCCACCCTACGAGCAGTACTTC CASSLGQPPYEQYF NA NA TRBJ2-7 TRBV7-2
TGTGCCTGGAAAGGGGTGACTAGCGGATCCTACGAGCAGTACTTC CAWKGVTSGSYEQYF TRBD2 NA TRBJ2-7 TRBV30
TGCGCCAGCAGCGCGATGACAGGCGGGGGGGTTGAAGCTTTCTTT CASSAMTGGGVEAFF NA NA TRBJ1-1 TRBV5-1
TGCGCCAGCAGCCAAGATATTGGGGGCACGTTCTATGGCTACACCTTC CASSQDIGGTFYGYTF NA few TRBJ1-2 TRBV4-3
TGTGCCAGCAGTGCTCTAGGAGGGAGGGTGTCCGATACGCAGTATTTT CASSALGGRVSDTQYF TRBD2 once TRBJ2-3 TRBV6-1
TGTGCCAGCAGCTTAGTCCCCGTCGTGAACACCATATATTTT CASSLVPVVNTIYF NA NA TRBJ1-3 TRBV7-2
TGTGCCAGCAGCCATGTGGGACTAGCGGGGTCAGATACGCAGTATTTT CASSHVGLAGSDTQYF TRBD2 NA TRBJ2-3 TRBV14
TGTGCCAGCAGTGACAGCAGGGATGCTAACTATGGCTACACCTTC CASSDSRDANYGYTF NA NA TRBJ1-2 TRBV25-1
TGCGCCAGCAGCCAGAAGACCCCAGGGGCCTATGGCTACACCTTC CASSQKTPGAYGYTF NA NA TRBJ1-2 TRBV4-3
TGTGCCAGCAGCTGGACGCAGGGTAAAGAGACCCAGTACTTC CASSWTQGKETQYF NA NA TRBJ2-5 TRBV7-2
TGTGCCAGCAGCTTACGGGGTTACGAGCAGTACTTC CASSLRGYEQYF NA NA TRBJ2-7 TRBV5-6
TGTGCCACCAGCAGAAACAGGGTTATTAAAGATACGCAGTATTTT CATSRNRVIKDTQYF NA NA TRBJ2-3 TRBV15
TGTGCCAGCAGCGTGAGCGGGGGCCTGGATACGCAGTATTTT CASSVSGGLDTQYF TRBD2 once TRBJ2-3 TRBV5-4
TGCGCCAGCAGCCAAATAGGGGGACACACGAACACTGAAGCTTTCTTT CASSQIGGHTNTEAFF NA few TRBJ1-1 TRBV4-1
TGCGCCAGCAGCCAAGAAGAGAGGGGGACTAATGAAAAACTGTTTTTT CASSQEERGTNEKLFF NA NA TRBJ1-4 TRBV4-3
TGTGCCAGTAGTATAGCGGGGGGTACCTCGTCACAACTGGTCCTCGTCTTC CASSIAGGTSSQLVLVF TRBD2 NA TRBJ2-7 TRBV19
TGTGCCAGCAGTTACAGGGGCTTTGATTCACCCCTCAACTTT CASSYRGFDSPLNF TRBD1 NA TRBJ1-6 TRBV25-1
TGTGCCAGCAGTTACCACGGGGGCTACAATGAGCAGTTCTTC CASSYHGGYNEQFF NA NA TRBJ2-1 TRBV27
TGTGCCACACTACAGCCAGGGGTGAGGGACGAGCAGTACTTC CATLQPGVRDEQYF NA once TRBJ2-7 TRBV10-3
TGTGCCAGCTCACCAGGGTCTCAGGGTAATTCACCCCTCCACTTT CASSPGSQGNSPLHF NA NA TRBJ1-6 TRBV18
TGTGCCAGCACCCAAGGTGGGAGCTCCTACAATGAGCAGTTCTTC CASTQGGSSYNEQFF NA NA TRBJ2-1 TRBV7-9
TGTGCCAGCAGTCCTCTCCCCCCGGGGGGGGAGCAGTACTTC CASSPLPPGGEQYF TRBD2 NA TRBJ2-7 TRBV27
TGTGCCAGCAGCCAAGAGCGGAGGGGAAGGGGAAATGAAAAACTGTTTTTT CASSQERRGRGNEKLFF NA NA TRBJ1-4 TRBV14
TGCGCCAGCAGCCAAATCCCACTACAGGGGGCAAGGTATGGCTACACCTTC CASSQIPLQGARYGYTF TRBD1 NA TRBJ1-2 TRBV4-1
TGCGCCAGCAGCCAAGTTGCGGGGAACGAGCAGTACTTC CASSQVAGNEQYF NA NA TRBJ2-7 TRBV4-1
TGTGCCAGCAGTTACACCCCGAACGGCTACAATGAGCAGTTCTTC CASSYTPNGYNEQFF NA few TRBJ2-1 TRBV6-5
TGTGCCAGCAGCTTAGCGAGCGGGGGGAACTACGAGCAGTACTTC CASSLASGGNYEQYF TRBD2 NA TRBJ2-7 TRBV7-2
TGCAGCGTTGACTCCGGGACTAGCGGGGCTAATGAGCAGTTCTTC CSVDSGTSGANEQFF TRBD2 NA TRBJ2-1 TRBV29-1
TGTGCCAGTAGTCGCCAAACACTGGGAAGGGGTGGTGGCTACACCTTC CASSRQTLGRGGGYTF NA NA TRBJ1-2 TRBV19
TGTGCCAGCAGGAAGACAGCCAAGTACCAAGAGACCCAGTACTTC CASRKTAKYQETQYF NA NA TRBJ2-5 TRBV2
TGCGCCAGCAGCCAAGAGGGACAGTCTAACTATGGCTACACCTTC CASSQEGQSNYGYTF TRBD1 NA TRBJ1-2 TRBV4-1
TGTGCCAGTAGTATCCAGGGGGAAGCTTTCTTT CASSIQGEAFF NA NA TRBJ1-1 TRBV19
TGTGCCAGCGTAAGACAGGGGACCACTGAAGCTTTCTTT CASVRQGTTEAFF TRBD1 medium-sized TRBJ1-1 TRBV6-1
TGTGCCAGCAGCGGGGGGTACAATGAGCAGTTCTTC CASSGGYNEQFF TRBD2 NA TRBJ2-1 TRBV6-5
TGTGCCAGCAGAGCGCGAGATCGGGGAAAAGATACGCAGTATTTT CASRARDRGKDTQYF NA NA TRBJ2-3 TRBV6-6
TGTGCCAGCACGCCGACAGGGGGCCGAGAGACCCAGTACTTC CASTPTGGRETQYF TRBD1 NA TRBJ2-5 TRBV6-5
TGCAGCGTTTCACGGCAGGGGATGAATGAGCAGTTCTTC CSVSRQGMNEQFF NA NA TRBJ2-1 TRBV29-1
TGCGCCAGCAGCCAGAGGACTAGCGGGGAGACCCAGTACTTC CASSQRTSGETQYF TRBD2 NA TRBJ2-5 TRBV5-1
TGTGCCAGCAGCCTCCGGGACTGGTCCTACAATGAGCAGTTCTTC CASSLRDWSYNEQFF NA NA TRBJ2-1 TRBV11-1
TGTGCCAGCAGTTCAGGGCGTCCCTACGAGCAGTACTTC CASSSGRPYEQYF NA NA TRBJ2-7 TRBV27
TGTGCCAGCAGTAGGGGTCGGACTGAAGCTTTCTTT CASSRGRTEAFF NA NA TRBJ1-1 TRBV2